This is a list of T cell receptor beta chains from one sample in a study of T cell responses to AZD1222 COVID-19 vaccine. The data were produced by immunoSEQ multiplex PCR, yet TCRdb's version contains in-frame clones alone and is incomplete. The table has about 76,000 clones, approximately 80% seen once; the top ten hold roughly 28%. The sequencing used peripheral blood, collected 28 days after the second dose of the MenACWY control vaccine. These receptor sequences come from an adult who received the MenACWY meningococcal vaccine as a control. Each CDR3 is given with its conserved first and last residue. A D gene is named only where the DNA matches it firmly.

CDR3nt: TGCGCCAGCAGCTTGGTAGGGGCCACCGGGGAGCTGTTTTTT; CDR3aa: CASSLVGATGELFF; d_gene: .; j_gene: TRBJ2-2; v_gene: TRBV5-1
CDR3nt: TGTGCCAGCAGCCCCCGACAGGGCGAAAGCTATGGCTACACCTTC; CDR3aa: CASSPRQGESYGYTF; d_gene: TRBD1; j_gene: TRBJ1-2; v_gene: TRBV3-1/TRBV3-2
CDR3nt: TGTGCCAGCAGCGAGAGTCCTAACGGAAACACCATATATTTT; CDR3aa: CASSESPNGNTIYF; d_gene: .; j_gene: TRBJ1-3; v_gene: TRBV9
CDR3nt: TGTGCCAGCAGCCAGCCAGGGAGCTCCTACGAGCAGTACTTC; CDR3aa: CASSQPGSSYEQYF; d_gene: .; j_gene: TRBJ2-7; v_gene: TRBV28
CDR3nt: TGTGCCAGCCACCTCAATCAGCCCCAGCATTTT; CDR3aa: CASHLNQPQHF; d_gene: .; j_gene: TRBJ1-5; v_gene: TRBV27
CDR3nt: TGTGCCAGCAGCCAATGGGGGGGCGACGAAAAACTGTTTTTT; CDR3aa: CASSQWGGDEKLFF; d_gene: .; j_gene: TRBJ1-4; v_gene: TRBV3-1/TRBV3-2
CDR3nt: TGTGCCAGCAGCTTTCGCCCCGGGGAGCGGGACCGAATCAATGAGCAGTTCTTC; CDR3aa: CASSFRPGERDRINEQFF; d_gene: TRBD2; j_gene: TRBJ2-1; v_gene: TRBV11-2
CDR3nt: TGTGCCAGCAGCCCAGACCGAGCGGCCTACAATGAGCAGTTCTTC; CDR3aa: CASSPDRAAYNEQFF; d_gene: .; j_gene: TRBJ2-1; v_gene: TRBV7-3
CDR3nt: TGTGCCACCAGCGAGGCGGATGAAAAACTGTTTTTT; CDR3aa: CATSEADEKLFF; d_gene: .; j_gene: TRBJ1-4; v_gene: TRBV15
CDR3nt: TGTGCCAGCAGCCAAGGTCTGGGGGCTACCCGGCGCTTC; CDR3aa: CASSQGLGATRRF; d_gene: .; j_gene: TRBJ1-2; v_gene: TRBV14
CDR3nt: TGTGCCAGCAGTTCCCGGGGCAGCAACTCCTACAATGAGCAGTTCTTC; CDR3aa: CASSSRGSNSYNEQFF; d_gene: .; j_gene: TRBJ2-1; v_gene: TRBV28
CDR3nt: TGTGCCAGCAGCTTGGACGGAAATGAAGCTTTCTTT; CDR3aa: CASSLDGNEAFF; d_gene: .; j_gene: TRBJ1-1; v_gene: TRBV27
CDR3nt: TGTGCCAGCAGTTTATCCGACAGAGAAGCTTTCTTT; CDR3aa: CASSLSDREAFF; d_gene: .; j_gene: TRBJ1-1; v_gene: TRBV28
CDR3nt: TGTGCCAGCAGTTACCCTTGGGGTAATGAGCAGTTCTTC; CDR3aa: CASSYPWGNEQFF; d_gene: .; j_gene: TRBJ2-1; v_gene: TRBV6-2/TRBV6-3
CDR3nt: TGTGCCAGCCGAATCCGAGGGGGGGCGAACTATGGCTACACCTTC; CDR3aa: CASRIRGGANYGYTF; d_gene: .; j_gene: TRBJ1-2; v_gene: TRBV28
CDR3nt: TGTGCCAGCACAGGGTTCGATACTGAAGCTTTCTTT; CDR3aa: CASTGFDTEAFF; d_gene: .; j_gene: TRBJ1-1; v_gene: TRBV19
CDR3nt: TGCGCCAGCAGCCAAACATATACAGGGGTACCTGAAGCTTTCTTT; CDR3aa: CASSQTYTGVPEAFF; d_gene: TRBD1; j_gene: TRBJ1-1; v_gene: TRBV5-1
CDR3nt: TGTGCCAGTAGTTTTCAGGAACAAGGCGAGCAGTACTTC; CDR3aa: CASSFQEQGEQYF; d_gene: .; j_gene: TRBJ2-7; v_gene: TRBV19